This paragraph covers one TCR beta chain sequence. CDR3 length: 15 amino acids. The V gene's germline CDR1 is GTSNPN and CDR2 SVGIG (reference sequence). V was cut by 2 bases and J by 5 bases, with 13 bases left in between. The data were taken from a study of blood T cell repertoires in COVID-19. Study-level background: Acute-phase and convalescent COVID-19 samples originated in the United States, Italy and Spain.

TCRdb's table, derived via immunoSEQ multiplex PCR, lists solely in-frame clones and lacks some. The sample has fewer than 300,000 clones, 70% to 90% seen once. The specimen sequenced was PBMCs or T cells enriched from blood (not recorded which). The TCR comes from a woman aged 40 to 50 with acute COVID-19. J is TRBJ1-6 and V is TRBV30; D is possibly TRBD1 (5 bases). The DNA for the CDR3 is TGTGCCTGGAGTCTAACAGGACCAGATAATTCACCCCTCCACTTT. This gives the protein CAWSLTGPDNSPLHF.